This T cell receptor beta chain was captured by sequencing in a study of cytomegalovirus exposure and HLA in healthy donors. General observations from the study: The study assumed roughly uniform donor sequencing depth for presence/absence analyses. Among the sequence variants, a highly shared cluster was likely an artifact of sequencing.

With 60 Vbeta and 13 Jbeta primers, the PCR was carried out. Assay used: immunoSEQ multiplex PCR; TCRdb lists only in-frame clones, some missing. The table includes about 150,000 clones, around 9.6% detected once. This clone was seen a handful of times. The antigen is not known. This CDR3 is built from 14 residues. Germline V lookup: CDR1 SGHTA, CDR2 FQGNSA. J lost 8 bases, V lost 3 bases, and 1 base had no gene match. This sequence was found in a male donor in good health and CMV-seronegative. The V gene is TRBV7-2, the J gene TRBJ1-6; 10 bases fit TRBD1. The source material was PBMCs. The CDR3 coding sequence is TGTGCCAGCAGCTTTGGGACAGGGGATTCACCCCTCCACTTT. Translating gives CASSFGTGDSPLHF.